This TCR beta chain was recovered during a study of identical twins. Study observations and caveats: When twins shared out-of-frame alpha sequences, those sequences had excess low generation probability. Beta clonotypes that were abundant in cord blood contained fewer insertions, a pattern absent from memory repertoires.

TCRdb independently ran MiXCR on the 5' RACE reads; one entry per CDR3 protein. Among over 200,000 distinct CDR3 sequences listed, about 10% were seen once. Many counts were recorded for this clonotype. What it recognizes is unknown. The specimen was memory T cells sorted from blood. The origin of this receptor is a man aged 50-60 years in good health.

The CDR3 DNA sequence: TGTGCCAGCGCGACAGGGATAAGCAATCAGCCCCAGCATTTT. It specifies CASATGISNQPQHF. V usage is TRBV2 and J usage is TRBJ1-5, with 7 bases aligning to TRBD1. CDR1 SNHLY and CDR2 FYNNEI come from the germline V gene. The CDR3 consists of 14 residues. The trim removed 8 bases at V and 1 base at J, leaving 5 bases unmatched. Drawing the rest from reference TRBV2 and TRBJ1-5, the complete variable domain is EPEVTQTPSHQVTQMGQEVILRCVPISNHLYFYWYRQILGQKVEFLVSFYNNEISEKSEIFDDQFSVERPDGSNFTLKIRSTKLEDSAMYFCASATGISNQPQHFGDGTRLSIL.